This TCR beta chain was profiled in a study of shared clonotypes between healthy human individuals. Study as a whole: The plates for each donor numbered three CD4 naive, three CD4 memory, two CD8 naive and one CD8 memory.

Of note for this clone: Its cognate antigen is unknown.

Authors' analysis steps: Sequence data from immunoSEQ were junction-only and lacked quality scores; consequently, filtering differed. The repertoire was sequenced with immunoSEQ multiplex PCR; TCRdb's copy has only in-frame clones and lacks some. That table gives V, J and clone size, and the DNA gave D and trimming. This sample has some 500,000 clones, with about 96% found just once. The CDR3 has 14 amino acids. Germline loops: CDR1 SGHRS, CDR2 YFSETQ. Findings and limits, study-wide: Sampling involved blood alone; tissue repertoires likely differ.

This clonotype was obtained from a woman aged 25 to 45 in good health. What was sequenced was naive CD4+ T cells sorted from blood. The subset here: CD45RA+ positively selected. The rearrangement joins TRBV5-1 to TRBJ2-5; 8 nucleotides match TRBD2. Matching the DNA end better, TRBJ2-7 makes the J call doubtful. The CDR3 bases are TGCGCCAGCAGCTTATTAGCGGGAACCTACGAGCAGTACTTC. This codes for CASSLLAGTYEQYF.